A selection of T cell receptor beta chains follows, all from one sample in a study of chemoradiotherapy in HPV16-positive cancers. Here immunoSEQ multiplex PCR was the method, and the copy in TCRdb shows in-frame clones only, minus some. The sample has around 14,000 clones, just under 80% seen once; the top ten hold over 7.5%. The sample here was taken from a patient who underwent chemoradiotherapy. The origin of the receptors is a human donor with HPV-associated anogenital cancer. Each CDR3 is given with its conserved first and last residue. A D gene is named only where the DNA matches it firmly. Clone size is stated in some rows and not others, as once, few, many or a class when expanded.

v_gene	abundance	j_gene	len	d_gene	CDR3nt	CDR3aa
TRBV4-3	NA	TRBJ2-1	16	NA	TGCGCCAGCAGCCCAGCTTGGGGTGTTATCTACAATGAGCAGTTCTTC	CASSPAWGVIYNEQFF
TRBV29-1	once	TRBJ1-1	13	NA	TGCAGCGTTATGGGGGGGGCCAATACTGAAGCTTTCTTT	CSVMGGANTEAFF
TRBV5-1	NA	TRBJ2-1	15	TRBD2	TGCGCCAGCAGCTTGGGTGCTAGCGGACTTAATGAGCAGTTCTTC	CASSLGASGLNEQFF
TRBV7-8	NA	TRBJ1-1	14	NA	TGTGCCAGCAATAAGCCCCAGGGATCGACTGAAGCTTTCTTT	CASNKPQGSTEAFF
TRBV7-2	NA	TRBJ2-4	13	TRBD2	TGTGCCAGCAGCTCCGTACTAGCGGGGGTTCAGTACTTC	CASSSVLAGVQYF
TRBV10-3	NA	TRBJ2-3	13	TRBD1	TGTGCCATCAGAGGACAGGGAGGCGATACGCAGTATTTT	CAIRGQGGDTQYF
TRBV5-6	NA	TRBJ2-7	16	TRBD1	TGTGCCAGCAGCTCCCTCGGCGGACAGGGGGTCGGCGAGCAGTACTTC	CASSSLGGQGVGEQYF
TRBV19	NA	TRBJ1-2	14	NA	TGTGCCAGTAGTATGGCGTTACAGGGACATGGCTACACCTTC	CASSMALQGHGYTF
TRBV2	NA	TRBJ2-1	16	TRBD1	TGTGCCAGCAGCGGGAGCTGGGACAGGGAAAGGAATGAGCAGTTCTTC	CASSGSWDRERNEQFF
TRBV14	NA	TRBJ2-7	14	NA	TGTGCCAGCAGCCAATGGTCCAGCTCCTACGAGCAGTACTTC	CASSQWSSSYEQYF
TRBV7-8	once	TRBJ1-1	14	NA	TGTGCCAGCAGCCCTCGTGAAGATTCAACTGAAGCTTTCTTT	CASSPREDSTEAFF
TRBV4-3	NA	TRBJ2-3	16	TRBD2	TGCGCCAGCAGCCGAGTAGCGGGGACTAGCACAGATACGCAGTATTTT	CASSRVAGTSTDTQYF
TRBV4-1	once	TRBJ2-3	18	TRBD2	TGCGCCAGCAGCCAAGGGTCACTAGCGGGGGGCGGAGGAGATACGCAGTATTTT	CASSQGSLAGGGGDTQYF
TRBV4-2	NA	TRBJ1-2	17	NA	TGTGCCAGCAGCCAAGGAGGTACCGGTCCCGGGACATATGGCTACACCTTC	CASSQGGTGPGTYGYTF
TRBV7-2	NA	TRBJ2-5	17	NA	TGTGCCAGCAGCTTAGTATGGCCAGTACTAGGGGGAGAGACCCAGTACTTC	CASSLVWPVLGGETQYF
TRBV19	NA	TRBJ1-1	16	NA	TGTGCCAGTAGCTATTCACAGGGTATTGCGAACACTGAAGCTTTCTTT	CASSYSQGIANTEAFF
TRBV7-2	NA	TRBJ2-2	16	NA	TGTGCCAGCAGCCCGAGGGCGGGGGCTAACACCGGGGAGCTGTTTTTT	CASSPRAGANTGELFF
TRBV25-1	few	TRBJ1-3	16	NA	TGTGCCAGCAGTGACGGGCAGTACCCTTCTGGAAACACCATATATTTT	CASSDGQYPSGNTIYF
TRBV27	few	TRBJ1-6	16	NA	TGTGCCAGCAGTTTAAGGGGACCCTCGAGGGCTTCACCCCTCCACTTT	CASSLRGPSRASPLHF
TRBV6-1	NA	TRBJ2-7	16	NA	TGTGCCAGCAGTGATAGGACAGCCATAAACTCCTACGAGCAGTACTTC	CASSDRTAINSYEQYF
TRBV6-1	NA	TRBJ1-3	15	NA	TGTGCCAGCAGGGGGTCAGGGTACTCTGGAAACACCATATATTTT	CASRGSGYSGNTIYF
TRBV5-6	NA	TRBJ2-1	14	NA	TGTGCCAGCAGCTTGGAAATCCAGGGTAATGAGCAGTTCTTC	CASSLEIQGNEQFF
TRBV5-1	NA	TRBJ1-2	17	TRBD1	TGCGCCAGCAGCTTGTACACGCGACAGGGGGCTCGGAATGGCTACACCTTC	CASSLYTRQGARNGYTF
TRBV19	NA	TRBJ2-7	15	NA	TGTGCCAGTAGTATTTCGTACCGTTCTACCTACGAGCAGTACTTC	CASSISYRSTYEQYF
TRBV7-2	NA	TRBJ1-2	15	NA	TGTGCCAGCAGTAACGGGGCTACTCCGGATTATGGCTACACCTTC	CASSNGATPDYGYTF
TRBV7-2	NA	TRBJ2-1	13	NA	TGTGCCAGCAGTCGTATAACGTACAATGAGCAGTTCTTC	CASSRITYNEQFF
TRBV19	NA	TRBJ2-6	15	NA	TGTGCCAGTAGCGGAACAGGGTCTGGGGCCAACGTCCTGACTTTC	CASSGTGSGANVLTF
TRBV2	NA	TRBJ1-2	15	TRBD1	TGTGCCAGCAGGGCTAGACAGGGTATCATCTATGGCTACACCTTC	CASRARQGIIYGYTF
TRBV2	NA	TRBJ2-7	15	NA	TGTGCCAGCAGCCTATTTGGGGGCCCGTCCTACGAGCAGTACTTC	CASSLFGGPSYEQYF
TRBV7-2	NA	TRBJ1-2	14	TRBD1	TGTGCCAGCAGCCCCGGACAGGGGGCATATGGCTACACCTTC	CASSPGQGAYGYTF
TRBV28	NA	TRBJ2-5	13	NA	TGTGCCAGCCAAACAAGGCCCCAAGAGACCCAGTACTTC	CASQTRPQETQYF
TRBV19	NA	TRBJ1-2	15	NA	TGTGCCAGTAGGCTACGCGTTGGAGGGGACTATGGCTACACCTTC	CASRLRVGGDYGYTF
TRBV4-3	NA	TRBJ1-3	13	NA	TGCGCCAGCAGCCAAGAGGCGGTTACGGCCATATATTTT	CASSQEAVTAIYF
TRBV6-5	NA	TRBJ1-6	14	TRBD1	TGTGCCAGCAGTAACGGACAGGGGGCTTCACCCCTCCACTTT	CASSNGQGASPLHF
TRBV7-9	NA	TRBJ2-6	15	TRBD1	TGTGCCAGCAGAGACAGGGGAGGTGGGGCCAACGTCCTGACTTTC	CASRDRGGGANVLTF